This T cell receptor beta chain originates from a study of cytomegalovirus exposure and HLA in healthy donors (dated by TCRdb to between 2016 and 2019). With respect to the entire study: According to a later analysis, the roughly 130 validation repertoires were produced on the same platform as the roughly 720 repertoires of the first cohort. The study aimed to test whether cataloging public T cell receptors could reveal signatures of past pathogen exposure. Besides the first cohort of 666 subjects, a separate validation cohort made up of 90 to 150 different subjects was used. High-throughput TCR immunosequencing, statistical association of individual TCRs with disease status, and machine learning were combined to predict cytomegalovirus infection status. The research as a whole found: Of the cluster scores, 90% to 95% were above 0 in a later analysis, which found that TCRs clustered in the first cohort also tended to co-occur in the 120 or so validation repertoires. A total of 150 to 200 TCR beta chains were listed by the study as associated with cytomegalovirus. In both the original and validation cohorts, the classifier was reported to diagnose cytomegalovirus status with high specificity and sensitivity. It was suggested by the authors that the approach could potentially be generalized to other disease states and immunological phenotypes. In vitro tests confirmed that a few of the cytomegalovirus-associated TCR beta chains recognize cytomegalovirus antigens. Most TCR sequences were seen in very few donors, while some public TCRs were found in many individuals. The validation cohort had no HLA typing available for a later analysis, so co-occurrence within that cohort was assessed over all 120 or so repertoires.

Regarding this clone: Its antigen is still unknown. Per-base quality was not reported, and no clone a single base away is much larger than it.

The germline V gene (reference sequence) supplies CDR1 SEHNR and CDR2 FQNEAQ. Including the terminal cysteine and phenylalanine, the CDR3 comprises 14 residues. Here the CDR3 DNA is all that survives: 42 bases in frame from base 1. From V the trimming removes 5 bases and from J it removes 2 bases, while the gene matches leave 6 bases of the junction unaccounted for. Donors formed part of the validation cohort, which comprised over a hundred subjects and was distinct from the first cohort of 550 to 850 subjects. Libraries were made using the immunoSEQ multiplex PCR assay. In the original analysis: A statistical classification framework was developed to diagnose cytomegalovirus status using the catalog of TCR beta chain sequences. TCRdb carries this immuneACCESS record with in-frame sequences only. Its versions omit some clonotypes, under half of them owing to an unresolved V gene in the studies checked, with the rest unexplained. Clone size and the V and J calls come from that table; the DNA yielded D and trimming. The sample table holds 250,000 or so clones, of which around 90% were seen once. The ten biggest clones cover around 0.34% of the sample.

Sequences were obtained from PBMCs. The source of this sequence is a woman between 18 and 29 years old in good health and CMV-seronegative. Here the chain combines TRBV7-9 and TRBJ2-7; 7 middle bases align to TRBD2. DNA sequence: TGTGCCAGCAGCGCTTTTAGCGGGCCCTACGAGCAGTACTTC. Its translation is CASSAFSGPYEQYF.